The 5 T cell receptor beta chains below all came from one sample that was sequenced in a study of control samples from healthy donors and cancer patients. Clones were sequenced by immunoSEQ multiplex PCR, and TCRdb holds only the in-frame ones, with some missing. The sample yields 130,000 or so clones, 90% seen once. The sequencing sample was made of blood. The source of these receptors is a man between 35 and 55 years old in good health.

The J gene is TRBJ2-7, the V gene TRBV21-1; TRBD2, as called in the table, went unchecked against the DNA. TRBV21-1 represents a pseudogene. The CDR3 is 14 residues long. The DNA for the CDR3 is TGTGCCAGCAGCAAAGACTTGGAGTTTTACGAGCAGTACTTC. Translation gives CASSKDLEFYEQYF.

This clone appeared a few times. The chain uses TRBV21-1 and TRBJ1-5; TRBD1, the table's D call, lacks a check against the DNA. TRBV21-1 counts as a pseudogene. The CDR3 runs 15 residues. CDR3 nucleotides: TGTGCCAGCAGCACCCCTCAGGGGAGCAATCAGCCCCAGCATTTT. Translating gives CASSTPQGSNQPQHF.

The rearrangement links TRBV14 to TRBJ1-3, with TRBD1 as a possible D gene (5 bases). There are 17 residues in the CDR3. Germline CDR1 SGHDN, CDR2 FVKESK. V was shortened by 3 bases and J by 0 bases, with 15 bases between the two germline ends. As DNA, the CDR3 is TGTGCCAGCAGCCATCGCCGGGACCTAAGCTCTGGAAACACCATATATTTT. Amino acid sequence: CASSHRRDLSSGNTIYF.

The chain uses TRBV19 and TRBJ1-5; D not certain. This CDR3 spans 13 amino acids. The V end was cut by 1 base, the J end by 7 bases, with 8 bases between. Germline loops: CDR1 LNHDA, CDR2 SQIVND (reference sequence). The CDR3 nucleotides are TGTGCCAGTAGTATAGGGGCAATCCAGCCCCAGCATTTT. Its translation is CASSIGAIQPQHF.

The chain links TRBV27 to TRBJ1-1, with D maybe TRBD1 (5 bases). The CDR3 runs 14 residues. The germline CDR1 and CDR2 sequences are MNHEY and SMNVEV (reference sequence). V was pared by 1 base and J by 1 base, with 7 bases between. The CDR3 DNA reads as TGTGCCAGCAGTTTATGGGGGGAGAACACTGAAGCTTTCTTT. Protein: CASSLWGENTEAFF.